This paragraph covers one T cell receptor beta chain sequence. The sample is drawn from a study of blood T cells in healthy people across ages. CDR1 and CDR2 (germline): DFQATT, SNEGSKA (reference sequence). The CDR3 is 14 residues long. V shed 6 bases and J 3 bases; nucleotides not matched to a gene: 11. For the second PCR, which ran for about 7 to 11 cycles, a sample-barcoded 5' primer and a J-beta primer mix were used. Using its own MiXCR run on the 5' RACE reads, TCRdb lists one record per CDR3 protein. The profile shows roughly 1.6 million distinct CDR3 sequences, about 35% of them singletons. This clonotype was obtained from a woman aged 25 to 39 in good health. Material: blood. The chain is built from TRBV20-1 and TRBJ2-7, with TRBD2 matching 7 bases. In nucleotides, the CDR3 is TGCAGTGCCGCACCGGCTAGCGGAAACTACGAGCAGTACTTC. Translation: CSAAPASGNYEQYF.